What follows are 11 T cell receptor beta chains derived from one specimen sequenced in a study of blood T cell repertoires in COVID-19 (dated by TCRdb to 2020 to 2021). Receptors were amplified or captured by the immunoSEQ multiplex PCR assay. The table was pulled from immuneACCESS by TCRdb, which kept in-frame rearrangements only. Such tables lose some clones; where checked, under half of the loss comes from unresolved V genes, and the rest has no known cause. Within this sample are about 69,000 clones, with 70% to 90% of them counted one time only. 15% to 20% of the sample is held by the ten biggest clonotypes. Sequencing input: peripheral blood. Source of these receptors: a man aged 35-49 years with COVID-19, enrolled during active disease.

This clone was counted once. The CDR3 protein is CASSSSYDSGNTIYF. In DNA, the CDR3 is TGTGCCAGCAGTTCTTCCTATGACTCTGGAAACACCATATATTTT. J is TRBJ1-3 and V is TRBV7-2; D gene ambiguous. This CDR3 spans 15 amino acids. Germline CDR1 reads SGHTA; CDR2 reads FQGNSA. The ends were cut back, 6 bases at V and 0 bases at J, with 12 bases in the middle.

The chain employs TRBV29-1 and TRBJ2-2; D gene ambiguous. V dropped 7 bases and J dropped 2 bases, with 14 bases sitting between them. This CDR3 contains 14 residues. The germline gives CDR1 SQVTM, CDR2 ANQGSEA. The CDR3 coding sequence is TGCAGCGCAATTGTGTCTATAAACACCGGGGAGCTGTTTTTT. Its translation is CSAIVSINTGELFF.

This clone was recorded once. The chain uses TRBV9 and TRBJ2-7; 11 nucleotides agree with TRBD2. Per germline, CDR1 SGDLS and CDR2 YYNGEE. The CDR3 has 16 amino acids. V lost 3 bases, J lost 2 bases, and 7 bases stayed unmatched. CDR3 nucleotide sequence: TGTGCCAGCAGCGCTGACCTAGCGGGGGGCGCCTACGAGCAGTACTTC. Protein: CASSADLAGGAYEQYF. The full variable domain, completed using reference TRBV9 and TRBJ2-7, is DSGVTQTPKHLITATGQRVTLRCSPRSGDLSVYWYQQSLDQGLQFLIQYYNGEERAKGNILERFSAQQFPDLHSELNLSSLELGDSALYFCASSADLAGGAYEQYFGPGTRLTVT.

This clone was recorded a few times. This chain uses TRBV27 with TRBJ1-2; 11 nucleotides match TRBD1. The CDR3 covers 17 residues. V dropped 3 bases and J dropped 1; count of bases not matched to a gene: 7. CDR1 is MNHEY and CDR2 is SMNVEV in the germline V gene (reference sequence). Here the CDR3 reads CASSLGRGQGVNYGYTF. The CDR3 nucleotides are TGTGCCAGCAGTTTGGGCCGGGGACAGGGGGTTAACTATGGCTACACCTTC.

The rearrangement links TRBV6-5 to TRBJ1-5; 9 bases are shared with TRBD1. The V gene end was trimmed by 8 bases and the J gene end by 4 bases; junction bases not matched to a gene: 6. Germline CDR1 is MNHEY and CDR2 is SVGAGI. This CDR3 comprises 14 residues. The CDR3 DNA follows: TGTGCCAGCTCAGCGACAGGGGGAAATCAGCCCCAGCATTTT. It codes for CASSATGGNQPQHF.

This chain connects TRBV5-1 to TRBJ2-5, with TRBD1 matching over 9 bases. Germline CDR1 reads SGHRS; CDR2 reads YFSETQ. This CDR3 is built from 14 residues. V lost 4 bases to trimming and J lost 2 bases; unmatched junction nucleotides: 3. CDR3 sequence reads: CASSPDRGQETQYF. In DNA form, the CDR3 reads TGCGCCAGCAGCCCTGACAGGGGGCAAGAGACCCAGTACTTC. Based on the CDR3 plus reference TRBV5-1 and TRBJ2-5, the full variable domain is KAGVTQTPRYLIKTRGQQVTLSCSPISGHRSVSWYQQTPGQGLQFLFEYFSETQRNKGNFPGRFSGRQFSNSRSEMNVSTLELGDSALYLCASSPDRGQETQYFGPGTRLLVL.

This rearrangement joins TRBV6-5 to TRBJ1-2, with D possibly matching TRBD1 (5 bases). Germline CDR1 and CDR2: MNHEY and SVGAGI. CDR3 length equals 15 residues. The ends were cut back, 0 bases at V and 6 bases at J, with 14 bases in the middle. CDR3 protein: CASSYSKGEDHGYTF. As DNA, the CDR3 is TGTGCCAGCAGTTACTCGAAAGGGGAAGATCATGGCTACACCTTC.

The V and J genes are TRBV6-2 or TRBV6-3 and TRBJ2-1; 7 nucleotides line up with TRBD2. There are 15 residues in the CDR3. CDR1 MNHEY and CDR2 SVGEGT come from the germline V gene. The junction had 1 base not matched to a gene; V was cut back by 2 bases and J by 0 bases. CDR3 DNA sequence: TGTGCCAGCAGTTACGCGGGGGTCTCCTACAATGAGCAGTTCTTC. It yields the protein CASSYAGVSYNEQFF.

The CDR3 sequence is CASSRQGSSSYNEQFF. CDR3 DNA: TGTGCCAGCAGTCGACAGGGGTCAAGCTCCTACAATGAGCAGTTCTTC. V usage is TRBV5-4 and J usage is TRBJ2-1; 8 positions agree with TRBD1. V lost 5 bases to trimming and J lost 0 bases; unmatched junction nucleotides: 7. The CDR3 is made up of 16 amino acids. CDR1 is SGHNT and CDR2 is YYREEE in the germline V gene (reference sequence).

The chain has TRBV9 and TRBJ2-2; 8 bases align to TRBD2. In germline, CDR1 is SGDLS, CDR2 YYNGEE. This CDR3 region has 17 residues. Germline trimming cut 0 bases from V and 1 base from J; bases unmatched to any gene: 5. The CDR3, as DNA: TGTGCCAGCAGCGTAGGTAGGACTAGCCTGAACACCGGGGAGCTGTTTTTT. This gives the protein CASSVGRTSLNTGELFF.

The V gene is TRBV7-7, the J gene TRBJ2-7, with 8 bases aligning to TRBD2. The CDR3 extends over 16 amino acids. Germline V gene data show CDR1 as SSHAT and CDR2 as FNYEAQ (reference sequence). Trimming took 0 bases from V and 7 from J; bases not matched to a gene: 11. In nucleotides, the CDR3 is TGTGCCAGCAGCTTAGCCGCGCCAGGGGTAGCGGGGGAGCAGTACTTC. Translating gives CASSLAAPGVAGEQYF.